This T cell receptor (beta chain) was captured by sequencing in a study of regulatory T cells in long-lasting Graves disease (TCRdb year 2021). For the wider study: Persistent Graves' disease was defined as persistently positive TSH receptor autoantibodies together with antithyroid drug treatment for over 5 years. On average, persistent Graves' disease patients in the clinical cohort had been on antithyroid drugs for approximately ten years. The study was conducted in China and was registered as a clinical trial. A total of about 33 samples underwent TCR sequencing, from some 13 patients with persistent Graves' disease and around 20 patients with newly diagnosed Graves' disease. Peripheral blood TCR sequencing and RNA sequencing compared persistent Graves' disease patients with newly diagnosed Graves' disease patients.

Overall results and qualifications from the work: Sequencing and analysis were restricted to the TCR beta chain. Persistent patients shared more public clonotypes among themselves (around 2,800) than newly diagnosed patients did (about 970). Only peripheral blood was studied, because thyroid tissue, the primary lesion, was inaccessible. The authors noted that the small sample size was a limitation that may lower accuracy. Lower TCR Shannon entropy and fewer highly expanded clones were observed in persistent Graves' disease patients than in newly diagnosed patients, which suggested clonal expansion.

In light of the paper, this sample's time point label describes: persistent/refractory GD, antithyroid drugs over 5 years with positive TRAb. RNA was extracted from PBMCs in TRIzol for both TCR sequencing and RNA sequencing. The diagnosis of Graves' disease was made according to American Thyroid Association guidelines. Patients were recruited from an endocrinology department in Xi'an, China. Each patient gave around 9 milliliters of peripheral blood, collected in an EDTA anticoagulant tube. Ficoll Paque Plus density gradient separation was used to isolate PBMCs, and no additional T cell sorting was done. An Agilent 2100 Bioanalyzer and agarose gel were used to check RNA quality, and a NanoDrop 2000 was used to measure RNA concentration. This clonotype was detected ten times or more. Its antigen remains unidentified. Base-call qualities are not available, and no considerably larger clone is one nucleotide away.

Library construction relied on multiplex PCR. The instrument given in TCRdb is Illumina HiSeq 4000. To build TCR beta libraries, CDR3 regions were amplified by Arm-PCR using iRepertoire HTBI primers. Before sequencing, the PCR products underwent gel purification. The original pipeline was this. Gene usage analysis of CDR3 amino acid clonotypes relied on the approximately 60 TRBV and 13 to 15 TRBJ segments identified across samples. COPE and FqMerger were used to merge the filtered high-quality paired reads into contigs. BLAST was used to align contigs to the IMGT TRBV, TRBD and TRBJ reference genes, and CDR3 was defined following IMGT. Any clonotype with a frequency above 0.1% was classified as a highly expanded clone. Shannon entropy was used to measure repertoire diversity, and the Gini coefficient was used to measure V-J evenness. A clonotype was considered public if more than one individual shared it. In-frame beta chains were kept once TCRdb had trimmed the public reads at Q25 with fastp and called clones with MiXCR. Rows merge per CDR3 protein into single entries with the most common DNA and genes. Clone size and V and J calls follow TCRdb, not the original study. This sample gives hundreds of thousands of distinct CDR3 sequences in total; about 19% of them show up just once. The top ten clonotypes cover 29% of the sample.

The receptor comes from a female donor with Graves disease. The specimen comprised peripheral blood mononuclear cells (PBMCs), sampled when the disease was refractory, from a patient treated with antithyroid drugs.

The base sequence is TGTGCCAGCAGTCAGGGCCCATTCTACGAGCAGTACTTC. Its protein product is CASSQGPFYEQYF. This chain joins TRBV28 to TRBJ2-7; the D region possibly corresponds to TRBD1 (5 bases align). Spanning cysteine to phenylalanine, the CDR3 consists of 13 amino acids. Left in the record is the CDR3 DNA by itself, 39 bases read in frame from the first base. Trimming at the junction amounts to 5 bases on V and 3 bases on J, and the germline ends lie 11 bases apart. CDR1 and CDR2, looked up from the germline V gene, are MDHEN and SYDVKM.